The 24 T cell receptor beta chains given below trace back to one sample, sequenced in a study of CD8 T cells in Susac syndrome. Random hexamers primed reverse transcription of about 0.45 to 1 ug RNA. TCRdb re-derived calls from the immunoSEQ multiplex PCR reads in MiXCR, one entry per CDR3 protein. The data contain about 300,000 distinct CDR3 sequences, about 91% of them singletons. The sequencing sample was made of CD8+ T cells from PBMCs. The receptor source for this set is a human donor with multiple sclerosis.

This chain uses TRBV27 with TRBJ2-7; no clear D. The CDR3 extends over 14 amino acids. Germline loops: CDR1 MNHEY, CDR2 SMNVEV (reference sequence). The germline V and J ends were trimmed by 6 bases and 3 bases, with 15 bases remaining between them. As DNA, the CDR3 is TGTGCCAGCAGCCCCCTACGACACGGCTACGAGCAGTACTTC. Translating it yields CASSPLRHGYEQYF.

The chain combines TRBV27 with TRBJ2-1; perhaps TRBD2 as D (6 bases). With 8 bases removed from V and 1 base from J, the gap between germline ends came to 12 bases. The CDR3 totals 14 residues. The V gene's germline CDR1 is MNHEY and CDR2 SMNVEV (reference sequence). CDR3 protein: CASAGGASYNEQFF. The CDR3 DNA reads TGTGCCAGCGCCGGCGGGGCATCCTACAATGAGCAGTTCTTC.

The chain is built from TRBV28 and TRBJ2-3; 10 positions match TRBD2. V dropped 4 bases and J dropped 2; count of bases not matched to a gene: 6. Germline loops: CDR1 MDHEN, CDR2 SYDVKM. The CDR3 totals 16 residues. The DNA for the CDR3 is TGTGCCAGCAGTTCCGAACTAGCGGGATACACAGATACGCAGTATTTT. It codes for CASSSELAGYTDTQYF.

This sequence joins TRBV5-6 and TRBJ2-4, with 7 bases aligning to TRBD1. This CDR3 contains 14 residues. V trimming: 6 bases; J trimming: 4 bases; junction bases outside the gene matches: 7. Germline V gene lookup returns CDR1 SGHDT and CDR2 YYEEEE. The DNA of the CDR3 is TGTGCCAGCACGCCTGACAGGGCGAAAAACATTCAGTACTTC. Its translation is CASTPDRAKNIQYF.

This clonotype was observed a handful of times. V usage is TRBV7-3 and J usage is TRBJ2-4; D gene ambiguous. There are 15 residues in the CDR3. Trimming left V 5 bases short and J 1 base short, with 12 bases between. Per germline, CDR1 SGHTA and CDR2 FQGTGA. CDR3 residues: CASSPQLGAKNIQYF. CDR3 DNA sequence: TGTGCCAGCAGCCCTCAACTGGGGGCCAAAAACATTCAGTACTTC.

This clonotype was observed a single time. The chain is built from TRBV19 and TRBJ2-5; TRBD2 aligns across 13 bases. The trim removed 8 bases at V and 0 bases at J, leaving 6 bases unmatched. Germline lookup yields CDR1 LNHDA and CDR2 SQIVND (reference sequence). The CDR3 spans 16 residues. The CDR3 loop is CASLPGTSGDQETQYF. For the CDR3, the DNA is TGTGCCAGTCTGCCCGGGACTAGCGGGGACCAAGAGACCCAGTACTTC. The full variable domain, in which reference TRBV19 and TRBJ2-5 provide the parts outside the CDR3, is DGGITQSPKYLFRKEGQNVTLSCEQNLNHDAMYWYRQDPGQGLRLIYYSQIVNDFQKGDIAEGYSVSREKKESFPLTVTSAQKNPTAFYLCASLPGTSGDQETQYFGPGTRLLVL.

The chain uses TRBV2 and TRBJ1-2; 9 bases fit TRBD1. V shed 6 bases and J 5 bases; nucleotides not matched to a gene: 7. The CDR3 extends over 14 amino acids. Per the germline V gene, CDR1 is SNHLY and CDR2 is FYNNEI. DNA of the CDR3: TGTGCCAGCAGCGGAGGACAGGGGCCATATGGCTACACCTTC. Encoded protein: CASSGGQGPYGYTF.

The chain has TRBV4-2 and TRBJ2-6; 8 nucleotides align to TRBD1. Germline trimming cut 8 bases from V and 0 bases from J; bases unmatched to any gene: 6. This CDR3 contains 16 residues. Per germline, CDR1 LGHNA and CDR2 YNFKEQ. CDR3: CASGYDRGSGANVLTF. The CDR3 DNA reads as TGTGCCAGCGGCTATGACAGGGGCTCTGGGGCCAACGTCCTGACTTTC.

The table lists this clonotype with a count of one. V is TRBV9 and J is TRBJ2-1; no definite D call. The ends were cut back, 3 bases at V and 0 bases at J, with 16 bases in the middle. The CDR3 is 17 residues long. CDR1 is SGDLS and CDR2 is YYNGEE in the germline V gene. CDR3 loop: CASSGFKVASSYNEQFF. The CDR3 DNA reads as TGTGCCAGCAGCGGTTTCAAAGTGGCGAGCTCCTACAATGAGCAGTTCTTC.

The V gene is TRBV20-1, the J gene TRBJ2-7; maybe TRBD1 (6 bases). V was pared by 3 bases and J by 3 bases, with 18 bases between. CDR1 is DFQATT, CDR2 SNEGSKA, per germline (reference sequence). This CDR3 comprises 15 residues. The CDR3 region is CSARTLDRGGYEQYF. In DNA, the CDR3 is TGCAGTGCTAGGACTCTGGACAGAGGTGGCTACGAGCAGTACTTC.

The chain joins TRBV5-4 to TRBJ1-1; TRBD1 might be the D (5 bases). Germline V gives CDR1 SGHNT, CDR2 YYREEE (reference sequence). Trimming took 4 bases from V and 0 from J, leaving 10 bases between them. The CDR3 is 14 residues long. CDR3 residues: CASSPGGLNTEAFF. The CDR3 region has the DNA TGTGCCAGCAGCCCGGGGGGACTGAACACTGAAGCTTTCTTT.

The J gene is TRBJ2-5, the V gene TRBV4-1, with D perhaps TRBD1 (6 bases). This CDR3 is 18 amino acids long. The germline V gene encodes CDR1 MGHRA and CDR2 YSYEKL. Between the trimmed V and J ends, which lost 3 bases and 5 bases, there was a span of 25 bases. The CDR3 sequence is CASSQVLSGEGIWETQYF. CDR3 in DNA: TGCGCCAGCAGCCAGGTCCTTTCAGGGGAAGGGATCTGGGAGACCCAGTACTTC.

This rearrangement joins TRBV29-1 to TRBJ1-1, with D perhaps matching TRBD1 (6 bases). This CDR3 comprises 10 residues. Germline V gene sequence: CDR1 SQVTM, CDR2 ANQGSEA. V dropped 7 bases and J dropped 12 bases, with 15 bases sitting between them. CDR3 coding DNA: TGCAGCGACACAGGGTCCTATTCTTTCTTT. This translates into CSDTGSYSFF.

This clonotype has only one observation. An end of the junction does not agree with germline; a read error may underlie this. The chain recombines TRBV7-7 with TRBJ2-2; tentatively, D is TRBD1 (6 bases). Per the germline V gene, CDR1 is SSHAT and CDR2 is FNYEAQ (reference sequence). The CDR3 is 13 residues long. The CDR3 DNA is TGTGCTAGCAGGCCGACAGGCACCGGGGAGCTGTTTTTT. Amino acids: CASRPTGTGELFF.

This sequence joins TRBV20-1 and TRBJ2-1; no clear D gene. V was shortened by 3 bases and J by 10 bases, with 13 bases between the two germline ends. This CDR3 contains 12 residues. Per the germline V gene, CDR1 is DFQATT and CDR2 is SNEGSKA (reference sequence). This CDR3 reads CSASVDHAEQFF. The CDR3 bases are TGCAGTGCTAGTGTAGATCATGCGGAGCAGTTCTTC.

The chain recombines TRBV24-1 with TRBJ2-2; 15 nucleotides match TRBD2. From germline, CDR1 is KGHDR and CDR2 SFDVKD. With 2 bases clipped from V and 5 bases from J, the junction kept 5 bases outside the gene matches. CDR3 size: 18 residues. The CDR3 loop is CATSDWTSGGAFTGELFF. The CDR3 bases are TGTGCCACCAGTGATTGGACTAGCGGGGGGGCATTTACCGGGGAGCTGTTTTTT.

CDR3 amino acids: CSARERELPYNEQFF. Written as DNA, the CDR3 is TGCAGTGCTAGAGAGCGGGAGCTACCCTACAATGAGCAGTTCTTC. The genes are TRBV20-1 and TRBJ2-1; 7 bases fit TRBD2. With 0 bases clipped from V and 2 bases from J, the junction kept 4 bases outside the gene matches. The CDR3 loop spans 15 amino acids. Germline lookup yields CDR1 DFQATT and CDR2 SNEGSKA (reference sequence).

The chain links TRBV20-1 to TRBJ2-7, with D perhaps TRBD1 (6 bases). The ends were cut back, 6 bases at V and 0 bases at J, with 12 bases in the middle. This CDR3 contains 13 residues. Germline CDR1 DFQATT, CDR2 SNEGSKA (reference sequence). The CDR3: CSAGQPSSYEQYF. CDR3 nucleotides: TGCAGTGCCGGACAGCCGAGCTCCTACGAGCAGTACTTC.

This chain joins TRBV20-1 and TRBJ2-7, with TRBD2 matching 7 bases. The V and J ends lost 2 bases and 2 bases, in that order; junction bases with no gene match: 6. This CDR3 comprises 14 residues. Per germline, CDR1 DFQATT and CDR2 SNEGSKA (reference sequence). The CDR3 loop is CSARKGLGAYEQYF. DNA of the CDR3: TGCAGTGCTAGAAAAGGACTAGGAGCCTACGAGCAGTACTTC.

The chain is built from TRBV12-3 or TRBV12-4 and TRBJ2-1, with D unresolved. The CDR3 consists of 15 residues. Between the trimmed V and J ends, which lost 8 bases and 6 bases, there was a span of 20 bases. This chain's CDR3 is CASGPSLSKTNEQFF. The CDR3 DNA reads TGTGCCAGCGGCCCCTCCCTGTCTAAGACCAATGAGCAGTTCTTC.

This chain uses TRBV6-5 with TRBJ1-2; D is uncertain. Deletions cut 10 bases from V and 7 bases from J, with 13 bases between. Germline values: CDR1 MNHEY, CDR2 SVGAGI. This CDR3 spans 11 amino acids. DNA of the CDR3: TGTGCCACCTTGGTCGGTCGTGGCTACACCTTC. Protein: CATLVGRGYTF.

The chain links TRBV24-1 to TRBJ2-3; no reliable D call. The CDR3 is made up of 15 amino acids. The V and J ends lost 2 bases and 0 bases respectively, with 8 bases between them. CDR1 is KGHDR, CDR2 SFDVKD, per germline. Here the CDR3 DNA reads TGTGCCACCAGTGATTACGGTGGAAGCACAGATACGCAGTATTTT. Translation: CATSDYGGSTDTQYF.

V gene TRBV7-9 combines with J gene TRBJ2-1; 7 bases are a match to TRBD1. The CDR3 loop spans 18 amino acids. CDR1 is SEHNR and CDR2 is FQNEAQ in the germline V gene (reference sequence). Trimming removed 3 bases from V and 7 bases from J; junction bases left unmatched: 18. This CDR3 is CASSLKGAGSVATNEQFF. In DNA, the CDR3 is TGTGCCAGCAGCTTGAAGGGGGCAGGGTCAGTAGCCACAAATGAGCAGTTCTTC.

This chain links TRBV30 with TRBJ2-7; D gene ambiguous. The CDR3 sequence is 14 residues long. Germline CDR1 reads GTSNPN; CDR2 reads SVGIG (reference sequence). Trimming pared 1 base from V and 0 bases from J, leaving 10 bases between. The CDR3 spells CAWSGISPSYEQYF. CDR3 nucleotide sequence: TGTGCCTGGAGTGGTATATCCCCCTCCTACGAGCAGTACTTC. The whole variable domain, remainder taken from reference TRBV30 and TRBJ2-7, is SQTIHQWPATLVQPVGSPLSLECTVEGTSNPNLYWYRQAAGRGLQLLFYSVGIGQISSEVPQNLSASRPQDRQFILSSKKLLLSDSGFYLCAWSGISPSYEQYFGPGTRLTVT.